These T cell receptor beta chains were read from a single sample in a study of PD-L1 blockade in urothelial cancer. Assay used: immunoSEQ multiplex PCR; TCRdb lists only in-frame clones, some missing. The table includes about 76,000 clones, 90% detected once. Here the sequenced sample was PBMCs, taken around atezolizumab (anti-PD-L1) treatment. All receptors come from a man between 65 and 80 years old with urothelial cancer. The CDR3 runs from the conserved cysteine through the conserved F or W. Fields, in order: D gene, clone size, J gene, V gene, CDR3 protein, CDR3 DNA. A D gene is named only where the DNA matches it firmly. For some rows the clone size is stated as once, few or many, or as a class when expanded; others skip it.

>TRBD1|few|TRBJ1-1|TRBV28
CASGFHRGRLTEAFF
TGTGCCAGCGGCTTCCACAGGGGCCGGTTGACTGAAGCTTTCTTT
>TRBD2|once|TRBJ2-5|TRBV7-3
CASSLSSSGPETQYF
TGTGCCAGCAGCTTAAGCTCTAGCGGCCCAGAGACCCAGTACTTC
>TRBD1|NA|TRBJ1-3|TRBV9
CASSAGQGISGNTIYF
TGTGCCAGCAGCGCTGGACAGGGGATCTCTGGAAACACCATATATTTT
>NA|NA|TRBJ2-7|TRBV19
CASSILAGRAGEQYF
TGTGCCAGTAGTATACTGGCGGGCCGGGCTGGCGAGCAGTACTTC
>TRBD2|NA|TRBJ2-7|TRBV5-6
CASSTGLAGVQYF
TGTGCCAGCAGCACGGGACTAGCGGGAGTGCAGTACTTC
>NA|NA|TRBJ2-7|TRBV11-2
CASSAVQGHPYYEQYF
TGTGCCAGCAGCGCCGTTCAGGGGCACCCTTACTACGAGCAGTACTTC
>NA|NA|TRBJ2-4|TRBV28
CASSRRAVNIQYF
TGTGCCAGCAGTCGGAGGGCCGTAAACATTCAGTACTTC
>NA|few|TRBJ1-5|TRBV28
CASSLSTDYSNQPQHF
TGTGCCAGCAGTTTATCGACAGATTATAGCAATCAGCCCCAGCATTTT
>NA|NA|TRBJ2-1|TRBV5-1
CASSLLAGGVSYNEQFF
TGCGCCAGCAGCCTACTGGCGGGTGGGGTCTCCTACAATGAGCAGTTCTTC
>TRBD2|once|TRBJ2-7|TRBV7-6
CASSLTSSSSYEQYF
TGTGCCAGCAGCCTGACTAGCTCCAGCTCCTACGAGCAGTACTTC
>NA|NA|TRBJ1-1|TRBV7-8
CASSLGGDTEAFF
TGTGCCAGCAGCTTGGGAGGGGACACTGAAGCTTTCTTT
>TRBD1|NA|TRBJ2-7|TRBV5-1
CASSPGQGLGHEQYF
TGCGCCAGCAGCCCAGGACAGGGTTTGGGGCACGAGCAGTACTTC
>TRBD2|NA|TRBJ2-1|TRBV13
CASSPKRGSSYNEQFF
TGTGCCAGCAGCCCCAAGCGGGGGAGCTCCTACAATGAGCAGTTCTTC
>NA|NA|TRBJ2-6|TRBV28
CASSWGTFSRTF
TGTGCCAGCAGTTGGGGGACTTTTTCAAGGACTTTC
>NA|once|TRBJ2-7|TRBV11-2
CASSLGPADYEQYF
TGTGCCAGCAGCTTAGGGCCAGCGGATTACGAGCAGTACTTC
>TRBD1|NA|TRBJ1-4|TRBV7-9
CASSFSFRGPDEKLFF
TGTGCCAGCAGCTTTTCCTTCAGGGGGCCGGATGAAAAACTGTTTTTT
>NA|NA|TRBJ2-3|TRBV19
CASSTRQVRTDTQYF
TGTGCCAGTAGTACCCGACAGGTTAGGACAGATACGCAGTATTTT
>NA|NA|TRBJ1-1|TRBV5-6
CASSRERGGLNTEAFF
TGTGCCAGCAGCCGGGAGCGGGGAGGTCTGAACACTGAAGCTTTCTTT
>NA|NA|TRBJ1-1|TRBV11-2
CASSSHGREGTEAFF
TGTGCCAGCAGCTCCCACGGGAGGGAAGGGACTGAAGCTTTCTTT
>NA|NA|TRBJ1-4|TRBV27
CASSLGTTKNEKLFF
TGTGCCAGCAGTTTGGGGACAACCAAGAATGAAAAACTGTTTTTT
>NA|NA|TRBJ2-7|TRBV7-5
CVRSFGGASGVSYEQYF
TGTGTCAGAAGCTTTGGGGGAGCTAGCGGGGTCTCCTACGAGCAGTACTTC
>TRBD2|once|TRBJ2-1|TRBV28
CASSLAGGPYNEQFF
TGTGCCAGCAGCCTAGCGGGAGGGCCTTACAATGAGCAGTTCTTC
>TRBD1|NA|TRBJ2-7|TRBV27
CASSWTGSIGEQYF
TGTGCCAGCAGCTGGACAGGGAGTATAGGCGAGCAGTACTTC
>NA|once|TRBJ2-3|TRBV5-4
CASSRWQRTDTQYF
TGTGCCAGCAGCAGGTGGCAGCGGACAGATACGCAGTATTTT
>NA|NA|TRBJ1-4|TRBV15
CATSRGGLIEKLFF
TGTGCCACCAGCAGAGGGGGACTGATCGAAAAACTGTTTTTT
>TRBD1|NA|TRBJ1-4|TRBV28
CASRPGTANEKLFF
TGTGCCAGCAGACCCGGGACAGCAAATGAAAAACTGTTTTTT
>TRBD1|NA|TRBJ2-4|TRBV6-5
CASRAGTGLYIQYF
TGTGCCAGCAGGGCCGGGACAGGGCTGTACATTCAGTACTTC
>NA|NA|TRBJ2-5|TRBV11-3
CASSLGRGETQYF
TGTGCCAGCAGCTTAGGGAGAGGGGAGACCCAGTACTTC
>TRBD1|once|TRBJ2-7|TRBV27
CASSLSGGRGEQYF
TGTGCCAGCAGTTTGTCAGGGGGTAGGGGCGAGCAGTACTTC
>TRBD1|few|TRBJ1-1|TRBV5-1
CASSIAAGTGTEAFF
TGCGCCAGCAGCATCGCCGCTGGGACAGGGACTGAAGCTTTCTTT
>TRBD2|NA|TRBJ2-7|TRBV7-9
CASSRSGAEYEQYF
TGTGCCAGCAGTCGTAGCGGGGCAGAATACGAGCAGTACTTC
>TRBD1|NA|TRBJ2-3|TRBV19
CAGSPGTGGPTDTQYF
TGTGCCGGTAGTCCCGGGACAGGGGGCCCCACAGATACGCAGTATTTT
>NA|NA|TRBJ2-5|TRBV11-1
CASSLVAARGTQYF
TGTGCCAGCAGCTTAGTCGCGGCCCGGGGGACCCAGTACTTC
>NA|few|TRBJ1-1|TRBV4-1
CASSQTGNTEAFF
TGCGCCAGCAGCCAAACGGGGAACACTGAAGCTTTCTTT
>NA|NA|TRBJ2-3|TRBV7-2
CASSQEVRARDTQYF
TGTGCCAGCAGCCAAGAAGTGAGGGCTCGGGATACGCAGTATTTT
>TRBD1|NA|TRBJ2-7|TRBV6-1
CASSAVGQLSYEQYF
TGTGCCAGCAGTGCTGTGGGACAGTTATCCTACGAGCAGTACTTC